This T cell receptor beta chain was sequenced during a study of T cell repertoires in cytomegalovirus infection. For the study at large: CMV infection together with matching HLA type was indicated by public TCR beta signatures.

Comments on this clonotype: Its target is not known.

Germline CDR1 is DFQATT and CDR2 is SNEGSKA (reference sequence). The CDR3 loop spans 17 amino acids. The trim removed 6 bases at V and 1 base at J, leaving 14 bases unmatched. Findings of the study overall: Identification of carriers of CMV plus the relevant HLA was achieved through cumulative public TCR beta family frequency. Ex vivo, HLA-C-restricted CMV-specific TCR beta clonotypes prevailed over the rest of the response.

TCRdb passed the reads through MiXCR, listing each CDR3 protein once. The sample holds 110,000 or so distinct CDR3 sequences, about 30% seen once. The sample consisted of CD8+ T cells from cultured PBMCs, taken from culture after CMV antigen stimulation. The V and J genes are TRBV20-1 and TRBJ1-5; 8 bases map to TRBD1. The clonotype comes from a human donor in good health (CMV status not recorded). Some clones in this sample may be carry-over from other donors' samples. CDR3 in amino acids: CSAHGQGSDLSNQPQHF. The DNA for the CDR3 is TGCAGTGCCCACGGACAGGGTTCGGATCTCAGCAATCAGCCCCAGCATTTT.